This T cell receptor (beta chain) was profiled in a study of neoadjuvant nivolumab and ipilimumab in lung cancer. Study results and caveats: Compared with tumor-adjacent uninvolved lung, resected tumors showed greater richness and clonality.

Profiling relied on immunoSEQ multiplex PCR, and the TCRdb table lists in-frame clones only, not all of them. The sample includes fewer than 4,500 clones, about four fifths seen only once; the top ten take 4% to 6%. On this clone: Its antigen remains unidentified.

This CDR3 has 15 amino acids. The V gene lost 5 bases and the J gene lost 0 bases, with 11 bases spanning the gap. Germline loops: CDR1 MNHNS, CDR2 SASEGT. This TCR was recovered from an adult with non-small cell lung cancer. Some clones in this sample may be carry-over from other donors' samples. The specimen comprised normal lung tissue adjacent to the tumor, sampled after neoadjuvant nivolumab, alone or with ipilimumab, at or shortly before surgery. This chain links TRBV6-1 with TRBJ1-5; D is undetermined. This chain's CDR3 is CASSLTVNSNQPQHF. CDR3 DNA sequence: TGTGCCAGCAGTCTTACAGTCAATAGCAATCAGCCCCAGCATTTT.